This TCR beta chain was profiled in a study of blood T cell repertoires in COVID-19 (dated by TCRdb to 2020 to 2021). About the study as a whole: The collaborator samples originated in the United States, Italy and Spain and spanned the acute and convalescent phases of COVID-19. The material from the prospective study consisted of cDNA or gDNA derived from T cells, B-cell-depleted T cells, or PBMCs. Subjects who had been exposed to COVID-19, were actively infected with it, or had recovered from it provided the deeply sampled blood TCRbeta repertoires that made up the dataset. The repertoires were made available in a free public database intended to serve as a resource for research on the immune response to SARS-CoV-2. Samples were obtained from the ongoing ImmuneRACE study (first 160 participants) and from 1,200 or so subjects provided by 6 global collaborators. Nearly every sample came with metadata listing a de-identified subject ID, COVID-19 status, age in years and sex. HLA class I and class II types, where available, came from metadata supplied by the sample provider rather than from assay-based typing.

TCRbeta CDR3 regions were amplified from genomic DNA by means of the immunoSEQ Assay, a bias-controlled multiplex PCR. Per the source publication's procedure: Within the assay, amplification of reference gene primers was used to estimate how many nucleated cells each sample contained. To quantify the absolute abundance of each unique TCRbeta CDR3 rearrangement, sequence reads were collapsed and filtered. For each sample, productive Simpson clonality was calculated as the square root of Simpson's diversity index over productive rearrangements. As stored in TCRdb, this immuneACCESS dataset retains in-frame rearrangements with V and J assigned. A fraction of the clones does not appear; measured against another copy, unresolved V genes explain less than half of the discrepancy, and the remainder lacks a known reason. V, J and clone size reflect that table, while D and trimming were determined from the DNA. The sample includes about 490,000 clones, with 70% to 90% observed a single time. In total, the top ten clones hold roughly 3.2% of the sample.

About this clone: Its binding antigen is unknown. Base qualities are not provided; no much larger clone lies one nucleotide away.

Whole blood was collected in K2EDTA tubes by collaborating institutions according to the institutions' own protocols. Collaborator samples were shipped for TCRbeta analysis as frozen whole blood, isolated PBMCs, or DNA extracted from either sample type. The research as a whole found: How much clinical and demographic metadata was included differed by source and by participant, and the metadata was provided uncurated.

From a lookup of the germline V gene, CDR1 and CDR2 are KGHDR and SFDVKD. Reading from cysteine to phenylalanine, the CDR3 counts 19 amino acids. The CDR3 DNA has 57 bases and is translated from base 1. V lost 6 bases and J lost 8 bases; the stretch between them is 31 bases long. This clonotype was sampled from a human donor in a cohort sampled during active COVID-19. Material: peripheral blood. The V and J segments used are TRBV24-1 and TRBJ2-1, with the D gene too uncertain to name. The nucleotide sequence is given as TGTGCCACCAGTTCCTTTTTGGGCAGGATAGGATTAGAGAACGATGAGCAGTTCTTC. Translated, this is CATSSFLGRIGLENDEQFF.